Below, 18 T cell receptor beta chains from the same sample are listed, as sequenced in a study of graft-versus-host responses after intestinal transplantation. Here immunoSEQ multiplex PCR was the method, and the copy in TCRdb shows in-frame clones only, minus some. The sample consists of 90,000 to 130,000 clones, 93% of them appearing once. These receptors are not linked to any known antigen. Specimen: unstimulated CD8+ T cells sorted from spleen or lymph node cells, collected before transplant. These receptors all stem from a human donor who was the organ donor for an intestinal transplant.

The chain combines TRBV27 with TRBJ2-3; the D call may be TRBD1 or TRBD2 (5 bases each). V was trimmed by 6 bases and J by 3 bases, leaving 16 bases between them. The CDR3 length is 15 residues. CDR1 MNHEY and CDR2 SMNVEV come from the germline V gene (reference sequence). The CDR3: CASSPGPHGTDTQYF. The CDR3 bases are TGTGCCAGCAGCCCGGGACCTCACGGGACAGATACGCAGTATTTT.

The chain employs TRBV11-3 and TRBJ2-3, with a possible D match to TRBD1 (6 bases). The CDR3 runs to 14 residues. Germline CDR1 is SGHNT and CDR2 is YENEEA. Trimming took off 6 bases at V and 1 base at J, with 11 bases between the two ends. The CDR3 nucleotides read TGTGCCAGCAGTGAACAGGGAGGCACAGATACGCAGTATTTT. As protein: CASSEQGGTDTQYF.

The chain is built from TRBV12-5 and TRBJ2-2; D tentatively reads TRBD1 or TRBD2 (5 bases each). Germline V lookup: CDR1 LGHNT, CDR2 FRNRAP. Trimming cost V 6 bases and J 1 base, with 12 bases left between them. The CDR3 is 15 amino acids. As DNA, the CDR3 is TGTGCTAGTGGAACGAGGGGCTGGAACACCGGGGAGCTGTTTTTT. It yields the protein CASGTRGWNTGELFF.

The V gene is TRBV27, the J gene TRBJ2-5, with D maybe TRBD1 (7 bases). The end of the DNA is better explained by TRBJ2-7, so the J call may be wrong. The CDR3 loop spans 15 amino acids. Germline V CDR1 and CDR2: MNHEY, SMNVEV (reference sequence). This CDR3 is CASSLSAGGPYEQYF. DNA of the CDR3: TGTGCCAGCAGTTTATCGGCAGGGGGGCCCTACGAGCAGTACTTC.

CDR3 DNA: TGTGCCACCAGTACATCCGGGACCCACGAAAAACTGTTTTTT. Translation gives CATSTSGTHEKLFF. V is TRBV15 and J is TRBJ1-4, with a tentative D call TRBD1 (5 bases). The germline CDR1 and CDR2 sequences are LNHNV and YYDKDF (reference sequence). The CDR3 length is 14 residues. The V and J ends lost 6 bases and 8 bases respectively, with 16 bases between them.

The V gene is TRBV28, the J gene TRBJ1-2; the D is unclear. The CDR3 runs 13 residues. Trimming shortened V by 10 bases and J by 1 base, and 13 bases separated the two germline ends. Germline V gene lookup returns CDR1 MDHEN and CDR2 SYDVKM. The CDR3 region is CAINPALNYGYTF. CDR3 coding DNA: TGTGCCATCAATCCGGCCCTTAACTATGGCTACACCTTC.

The V and J genes are TRBV27 and TRBJ2-5; D call uncertain. Per the germline V gene, CDR1 is MNHEY and CDR2 is SMNVEV (reference sequence). The CDR3 spans 13 residues. The V end was cut by 5 bases, the J end by 2 bases, with 9 bases between. CDR3 loop: CASSPLIQETQYF. The CDR3 DNA reads as TGTGCCAGCAGTCCCTTGATTCAAGAGACCCAGTACTTC.

The V gene is TRBV27, the J gene TRBJ2-7; 7 bases line up with TRBD1. The CDR3 contains 15 residues. From germline, CDR1 is MNHEY and CDR2 SMNVEV (reference sequence). V lost 2 bases and J lost 4; bases outside the gene matches: 8. Written as DNA, the CDR3 is TGTGCCAGCAGTTTACGGGACAGATGGTTATACGAGCAGTACTTC. Its protein is CASSLRDRWLYEQYF.

CDR3 coding DNA: TGTGCCAGCAGCCACGGGGTACCCTACGAGCAGTACTTC. Translating it yields CASSHGVPYEQYF. The genes are TRBV7-9 and TRBJ2-7; D might be TRBD2 (5 bases). The germline V gene has CDR1 SEHNR and CDR2 FQNEAQ (reference sequence). Trimming took 5 bases from V and 2 from J, leaving 10 bases between them. This CDR3 comprises 13 residues.

The chain is built from TRBV30 and TRBJ1-1; 7 bases are a match to TRBD1. Germline values: CDR1 GTSNPN, CDR2 SVGIG (reference sequence). The CDR3 is made up of 13 amino acids. J gave up 3 bases and V 5 bases, and 6 bases lay outside the gene matches. CDR3: CAWADREYTEAFF. Here the CDR3 DNA reads TGTGCCTGGGCCGACAGGGAATACACTGAAGCTTTCTTT.

The chain couples TRBV29-1 to TRBJ1-1; D unresolved. Trimming took 4 bases from V and 2 from J, leaving 8 bases between them. There are 12 residues in the CDR3. Germline V gene data show CDR1 as SQVTM and CDR2 as ANQGSEA. In nucleotides, the CDR3 is TGCAGCGTTGTCACCCCAAACACTGAAGCTTTCTTT. It codes for CSVVTPNTEAFF.

The rearrangement joins TRBV30 to TRBJ2-3; D gene ambiguous. The CDR3 runs to 10 residues. The germline V gene has CDR1 GTSNPN and CDR2 SVGIG (reference sequence). Trimming took off 1 base at V and 5 bases at J, with 1 base between the two ends. The DNA of the CDR3 is TGTGCCTGGAGTGGAGATACGCAGTATTTT. As protein: CAWSGDTQYF.

This chain uses TRBV5-4 with TRBJ2-1, with 13 bases fitting TRBD2. This CDR3 contains 19 residues. Germline V gene sequence: CDR1 SGHNT, CDR2 YYREEE (reference sequence). After removal of 0 bases from V and 1 base from J, the junction contained 7 bases not matched to a gene. CDR3 nucleotides: TGTGCCAGCAGCTTGGACAGGACTAGCGGGAGTCAATCCTACAATGAGCAGTTCTTC. It translates to CASSLDRTSGSQSYNEQFF.

A single count supports this clone. This chain links TRBV11-2 with TRBJ2-1; 9 nucleotides line up with TRBD2. Germline CDR1 reads SGHAT; CDR2 reads FQNNGV. There are 16 residues in the CDR3. J lost 5 bases, V lost 5 bases, and 10 bases had no gene match. In DNA, the CDR3 is TGTGCCAGCAGCCATGCCGGGACTAGCAGCCACAATGAGCAGTTCTTC. It codes for CASSHAGTSSHNEQFF.

The rearrangement links TRBV29-1 to TRBJ2-1; the match to TRBD2 covers 10 bases. V lost 5 bases and J lost 6; bases outside the gene matches: 13. The CDR3 spans 16 residues. Germline V gene data show CDR1 as SQVTM and CDR2 as ANQGSEA. The DNA for the CDR3 is TGCAGCGTTATAGGATTAACTAGCGGGATCGGCAATGAGCAGTTCTTC. Residues: CSVIGLTSGIGNEQFF.

The chain couples TRBV4-2 to TRBJ2-3; TRBD2 matches at 14 bases. Germline lookup yields CDR1 LGHNA and CDR2 YNFKEQ. Losses at the gene ends were 1 base for V and 3 bases for J; bases not matched to a gene: 12. This CDR3 contains 20 residues. This chain's CDR3 is CASSQAFPGLAGDWTDTQYF. CDR3 bases: TGTGCCAGCAGCCAAGCCTTCCCGGGACTAGCGGGAGATTGGACAGATACGCAGTATTTT.

The V call is TRBV19, the J call TRBJ1-2; D remains unclear. Between the trimmed V and J ends, which lost 7 bases and 7 bases, there was a span of 10 bases. Germline V gene data show CDR1 as LNHDA and CDR2 as SQIVND (reference sequence). The CDR3 extends over 11 amino acids. In nucleotides, the CDR3 is TGTGCCAGTACGTTCGCGGGTGGCTACACCTTC. Its protein product is CASTFAGGYTF.

V is TRBV9 and J is TRBJ1-2, with D maybe TRBD1 (6 bases). Germline V CDR1 and CDR2: SGDLS, YYNGEE. V lost 7 bases and J 8 bases, leaving 9 bases between the germline ends. The CDR3 consists of 10 residues. CDR3 loop: CASAGGGYTF. CDR3 DNA sequence: TGTGCCAGCGCCGGGGGCGGCTACACCTTC.